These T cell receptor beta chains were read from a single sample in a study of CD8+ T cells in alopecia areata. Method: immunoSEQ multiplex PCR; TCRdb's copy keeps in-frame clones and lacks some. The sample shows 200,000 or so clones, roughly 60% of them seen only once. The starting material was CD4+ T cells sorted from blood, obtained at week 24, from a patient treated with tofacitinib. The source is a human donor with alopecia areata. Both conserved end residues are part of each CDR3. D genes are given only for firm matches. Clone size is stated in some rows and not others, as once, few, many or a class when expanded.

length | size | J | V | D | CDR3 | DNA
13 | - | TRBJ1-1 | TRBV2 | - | CASRGGSYTEAFF | TGTGCCAGCCGGGGGGGTTCTTACACTGAAGCTTTCTTT
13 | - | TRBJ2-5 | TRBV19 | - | CASRRASGETQYF | TGTGCCAGTAGACGGGCAAGTGGAGAGACCCAGTACTTC
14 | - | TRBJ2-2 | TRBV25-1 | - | CASAAPLDTGELFF | TGTGCCAGCGCCGCCCCATTGGACACCGGGGAGCTGTTTTTT
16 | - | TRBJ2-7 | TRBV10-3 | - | CAISENRGASSYEQYF | TGTGCCATCAGTGAGAATAGGGGGGCAAGCTCCTACGAGCAGTACTTC
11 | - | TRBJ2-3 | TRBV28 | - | CASSPGYTQYF | TGTGCCAGCAGCCCCGGGTATACGCAGTATTTT
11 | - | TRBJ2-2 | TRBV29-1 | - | CSVDGDGELFF | TGCAGCGTTGATGGGGACGGGGAGCTGTTTTTT
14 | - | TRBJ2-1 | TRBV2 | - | CASSKEGDYNEQFF | TGTGCCAGCAGTAAAGAGGGGGACTACAATGAGCAGTTCTTC
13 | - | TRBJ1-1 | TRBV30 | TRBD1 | CAWEDRGNTEAFF | TGTGCCTGGGAAGACAGGGGCAACACTGAAGCTTTCTTT
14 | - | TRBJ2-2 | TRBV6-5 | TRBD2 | CASHRGGGTGELFF | TGTGCCAGCCACCGTGGGGGGGGCACCGGGGAGCTGTTTTTT
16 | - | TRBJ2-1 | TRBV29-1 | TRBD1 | CSGDRPGTGVPNEQFF | TGCAGCGGTGACCGTCCCGGGACAGGGGTACCCAATGAGCAGTTCTTC
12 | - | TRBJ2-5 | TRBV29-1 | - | CSYRRGEETQYF | TGCAGCTACCGTCGGGGAGAAGAGACCCAGTACTTC
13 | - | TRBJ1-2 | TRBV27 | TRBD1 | CASSDRGLYGYTF | TGTGCCAGCAGCGACAGGGGGCTCTATGGCTACACCTTC
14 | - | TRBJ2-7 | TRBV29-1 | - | CSVEDRSRSYEQYF | TGCAGCGTTGAAGATAGAAGCCGCTCCTACGAGCAGTACTTC
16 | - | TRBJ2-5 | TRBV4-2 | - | CASSQDPGGFGETQYF | TGTGCCAGCAGCCAAGATCCAGGAGGGTTCGGGGAGACCCAGTACTTC
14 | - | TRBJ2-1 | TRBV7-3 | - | CASSSGTRVGEQFF | TGTGCCAGCAGCTCCGGGACGAGGGTGGGTGAGCAGTTCTTC
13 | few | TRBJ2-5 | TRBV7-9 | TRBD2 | CASTPAGAETQYF | TGTGCCAGCACCCCAGCGGGGGCAGAGACCCAGTACTTC
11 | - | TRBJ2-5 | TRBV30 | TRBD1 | CAWGTGETQYF | TGTGCCTGGGGGACAGGGGAGACCCAGTACTTC
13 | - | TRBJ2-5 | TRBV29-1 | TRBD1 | CSVETGAQETQYF | TGCAGCGTCGAGACAGGGGCTCAAGAGACCCAGTACTTC
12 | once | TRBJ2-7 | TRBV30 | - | CAWSPTTYEQYF | TGTGCCTGGAGCCCGACCACCTACGAGCAGTACTTC
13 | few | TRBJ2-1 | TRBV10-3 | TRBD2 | CANGLADYNEQFF | TGTGCCAACGGACTAGCGGATTACAATGAGCAGTTCTTC
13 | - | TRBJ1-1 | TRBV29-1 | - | CSVGGLTGTEAFF | TGCAGCGTTGGTGGACTGACGGGAACTGAAGCTTTCTTT
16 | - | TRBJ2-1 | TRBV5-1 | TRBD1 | CASSLGEWDRYNEQFF | TGCGCCAGCAGCTTGGGTGAGTGGGACAGATACAATGAGCAGTTCTTC
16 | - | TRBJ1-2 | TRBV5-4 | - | CASSLVGTATSRGYTF | TGTGCCAGCAGCTTGGTCGGGACGGCCACCTCGAGGGGCTACACCTTC
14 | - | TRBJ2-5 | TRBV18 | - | CASSPTQEEETQYF | TGTGCCAGCTCACCAACCCAAGAGGAGGAGACCCAGTACTTC
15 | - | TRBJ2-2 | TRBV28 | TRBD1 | CASSGGTGATGELFF | TGTGCCAGCAGTGGCGGGACAGGGGCCACCGGGGAGCTGTTTTTT
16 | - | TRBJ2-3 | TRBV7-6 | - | CASSQWARAGTDTQYF | TGTGCCAGCAGCCAGTGGGCCAGGGCAGGCACAGATACGCAGTATTTT
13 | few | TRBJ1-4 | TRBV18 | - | CATARDTNEKLFF | TGTGCCACCGCCAGGGATACTAATGAAAAACTGTTTTTT
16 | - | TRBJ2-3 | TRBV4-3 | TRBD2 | CASSPRAGASTDTQYF | TGCGCCAGCAGCCCGAGAGCGGGGGCTAGCACAGATACGCAGTATTTT
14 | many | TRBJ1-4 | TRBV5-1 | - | CASRQASTNEKLFF | TGCGCCAGCAGACAGGCCTCAACTAATGAAAAACTGTTTTTT
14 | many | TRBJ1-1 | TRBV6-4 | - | CASSDSNRPTEAFF | TGTGCCAGCAGTGACTCAAACCGTCCCACTGAAGCTTTCTTT
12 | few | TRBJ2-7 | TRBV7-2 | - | CASSLHRGAGAF | TGTGCCAGCAGCTTACACCGGGGCGCTGGGGCCTTC
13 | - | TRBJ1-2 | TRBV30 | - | CAWSGSPEGGYTF | TGTGCCTGGAGTGGGTCCCCGGAAGGGGGCTACACCTTC
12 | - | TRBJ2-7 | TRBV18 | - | CASSPGTYEQYF | TGTGCCAGCTCACCAGGGACCTACGAGCAGTACTTC
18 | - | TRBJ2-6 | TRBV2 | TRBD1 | CASRPRGYRFSGANVLTF | TGTGCCAGCAGACCCAGGGGGTACAGGTTCTCTGGGGCCAACGTCCTGACTTTC
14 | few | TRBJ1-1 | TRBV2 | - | CASRTGIMNTEAFF | TGTGCCAGCAGAACAGGGATTATGAACACTGAAGCTTTCTTT
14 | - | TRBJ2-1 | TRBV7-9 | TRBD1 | CASSEGQGRNEQFF | TGTGCCAGCAGCGAGGGACAGGGGAGGAATGAGCAGTTCTTC
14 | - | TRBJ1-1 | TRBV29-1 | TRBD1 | CSVTGGGMNTEAFF | TGCAGCGTTACAGGGGGAGGGATGAACACTGAAGCTTTCTTT
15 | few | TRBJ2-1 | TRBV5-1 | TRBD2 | CASSLSSGGNNEQFF | TGCGCCAGCAGCTTAAGTAGCGGGGGGAACAATGAGCAGTTCTTC
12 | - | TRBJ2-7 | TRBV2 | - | CASRLLGLEQYF | TGTGCCAGCAGACTACTAGGTCTCGAGCAGTACTTC
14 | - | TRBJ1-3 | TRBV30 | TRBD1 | CAWSVTGGGNTIYF | TGTGCCTGGAGTGTAACAGGGGGTGGAAACACCATATATTTT
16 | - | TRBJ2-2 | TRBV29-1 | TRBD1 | CSVRGTGGGHTGELFF | TGCAGCGTGAGGGGGACAGGGGGCGGTCATACCGGGGAGCTGTTTTTT
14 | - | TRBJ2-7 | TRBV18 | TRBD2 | CASSPRGARYEQYF | TGTGCCAGCTCACCGCGGGGGGCACGGTACGAGCAGTACTTC
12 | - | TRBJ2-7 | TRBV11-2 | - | CASSSTRGEQYF | TGTGCCAGCAGCTCAACTAGGGGTGAGCAGTACTTC
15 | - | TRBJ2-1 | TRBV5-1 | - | CASSLGLAKHNEQFF | TGCGCCAGCAGCTTGGGCCTAGCGAAGCACAATGAGCAGTTCTTC
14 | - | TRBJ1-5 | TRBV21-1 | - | CARHRTGGYQPQHF | TGTGCCAGACACCGGACAGGGGGATATCAGCCCCAGCATTTT
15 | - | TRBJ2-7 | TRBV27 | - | CASSLGQGYYYEQYF | TGTGCCAGCAGTTTAGGGCAGGGCTACTACTACGAGCAGTACTTC
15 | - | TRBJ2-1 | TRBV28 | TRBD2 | CASSLAGLAYNEQFF | TGTGCCAGCAGTTTAGCGGGACTAGCTTACAATGAGCAGTTCTTC
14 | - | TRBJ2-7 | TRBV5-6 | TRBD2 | CASGFAGDSYEQYF | TGTGCCAGTGGTTTTGCGGGGGACTCCTACGAGCAGTACTTC
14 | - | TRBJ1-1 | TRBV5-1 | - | CASSLVAMNTEAFF | TGCGCCAGCAGCTTGGTCGCGATGAACACTGAAGCTTTCTTT
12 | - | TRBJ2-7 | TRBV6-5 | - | CASSSRGYEQYF | TGTGCCAGCAGTTCTCGGGGCTACGAGCAGTACTTC
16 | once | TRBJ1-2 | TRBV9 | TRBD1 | CASSPRDRPTSYGYTF | TGTGCCAGCAGCCCGCGGGACAGGCCGACCTCCTATGGCTACACCTTC
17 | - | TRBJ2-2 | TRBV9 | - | CASRPGASGRNTGELFF | TGTGCCAGCAGACCTGGAGCTTCAGGGAGGAACACCGGGGAGCTGTTTTTT
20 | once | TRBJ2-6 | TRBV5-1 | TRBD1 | CASSLRSVGQGSSGANVLTF | TGCGCCAGCAGCTTGAGGTCAGTGGGACAGGGAAGCTCTGGGGCCAACGTCCTGACTTTC